This entry lists 18 T cell receptor beta chains sequenced from one sample in a study of post-analysis software for immune sequencing data. General study points: Elevated frequency relative to controls characterized four or five TRBV segments in patients, TRBV5-6, TRBV5-1 and TRBV20-1 among them.

Unique molecular identifiers had been added to the TCR beta cDNA libraries. In TCRdb, the PCR reads were re-called with MiXCR into one record per CDR3 protein. The sample records hundreds of thousands of distinct CDR3 sequences, approximately 50% being singletons. These receptors' targets are unknown. Sample: blood. These receptors all come from a girl aged 5-17 years with multiple sclerosis.

The chain uses TRBV29-1 and TRBJ1-2, with a weak D call TRBD1 (6 bases). The germline CDR1 and CDR2 sequences are SQVTM and ANQGSEA. V was shortened by 7 bases and J by 10 bases, with 19 bases between the two germline ends. The CDR3 runs to 12 residues. For the CDR3, the DNA is TGCAGCGCCCGAACACAGGGTGGGATCTACACCTTC. As protein: CSARTQGGIYTF.

This chain uses TRBV12-3 or TRBV12-4 with TRBJ2-5, with 7 bases lining up with TRBD2. Near its end, the DNA agrees better with TRBJ2-7, so the J call may be wrong. The CDR3 is made up of 13 amino acids. CDR3 nucleotide sequence: TGTGCCAGCAGTGGCGAATCGGGGGGCGAGCAGTACTTC. Translation gives CASSGESGGEQYF.

The J gene is TRBJ2-2, the V gene TRBV25-1; TRBD1 agrees at 9 bases. V was clipped by 4 bases and J by 6 bases; unmatched bases: 9. The germline V gene encodes CDR1 MGHDK and CDR2 SYGVNS. This CDR3 comprises 16 residues. The CDR3 coding sequence is TGTGCCAGCAGTGGTTTCCGGGACAGGGTATCCGGGGAGCTGTTTTTT. Protein product: CASSGFRDRVSGELFF. The entire variable domain, with the rest obtained from reference TRBV25-1 and TRBJ2-2, is as follows: EADIYQTPRYLVIGTGKKITLECSQTMGHDKMYWYQQDPGMELHLIHYSYGVNSTEKGDLSSESTVSRIRTEHFPLTLESARPSHTSQYLCASSGFRDRVSGELFFGEGSRLTVL.

The CDR3 DNA sequence: TGTGCCAGCAGCTCTAGCGGGACAGGCAGGCGGGATGAAAAACTGTTTTTT. Amino acid sequence: CASSSSGTGRRDEKLFF. The V gene is TRBV7-9, the J gene TRBJ1-4; 8 bases agree with TRBD1. The CDR3 loop spans 17 amino acids. The junction had 13 bases not matched to a gene; V was cut back by 4 bases and J by 6 bases. Germline V lookup: CDR1 SEHNR, CDR2 FQNEAQ (reference sequence).

J is TRBJ2-7 and V is TRBV7-2, with 12 bases identical to TRBD2. This CDR3 is built from 16 residues. CDR1 is SGHTA and CDR2 is FQGNSA in the germline V gene. V was pared by 1 base and J by 4 bases, with 5 bases of the junction left unmatched. CDR3 loop: CASSLVVLAGGYEQYF. CDR3 bases: TGTGCCAGCAGCTTAGTTGTCCTAGCGGGAGGGTACGAGCAGTACTTC.

This clonotype has only a few counts. The CDR3 sequence: CASSLLELAANTGELFF. As DNA, the CDR3 is TGTGCCAGCAGCCTCCTTGAACTAGCGGCGAACACCGGGGAGCTGTTTTTT. The rearrangement joins TRBV4-2 to TRBJ2-2, with TRBD2 matching 8 bases. This CDR3 is built from 17 residues. The germline gives CDR1 LGHNA, CDR2 YNFKEQ. V lost 4 bases and J lost 0; bases outside the gene matches: 7.

This clonotype was counted once. This sequence joins TRBV12-3 or TRBV12-4 and TRBJ1-4, with a possible D match to TRBD1 (5 bases). There are 15 residues in the CDR3. V lost 5 bases, J lost 7 bases, and 17 bases lay in between. The CDR3 spells CASSIRDSGGEKLFF. The CDR3, as DNA: TGTGCCAGCAGTATCCGGGACTCGGGGGGTGAAAAACTGTTTTTT.

This clonotype was detected a few times. The rearrangement joins TRBV29-1 to TRBJ2-3; D not resolved. The CDR3 totals 13 residues. Germline V gene data show CDR1 as SQVTM and CDR2 as ANQGSEA. V was trimmed by 7 bases and J by 2 bases, leaving 13 bases between them. The CDR3 region has the DNA TGCAGCGCCGTGGGCCCTTACACAGATACGCAGTATTTT. Protein sequence: CSAVGPYTDTQYF.

This chain uses TRBV5-1 with TRBJ2-1, with D unresolved. From germline, CDR1 is SGHRS and CDR2 YFSETQ. CDR3 length: 15 amino acids. V was clipped by 5 bases and J by 5 bases, with 17 bases between them. CDR3 in amino acids: CASREQVTVDNEQFF. Here the CDR3 DNA reads TGCGCCAGCAGGGAGCAGGTCACGGTGGACAATGAGCAGTTCTTC.

The chain couples TRBV3-1 to TRBJ2-1, with 9 bases that match TRBD2. Germline V gene lookup returns CDR1 LGHDT and CDR2 YNNKEL (reference sequence). After removal of 2 bases from V and 6 bases from J, the junction contained 8 bases not matched to a gene. This CDR3 comprises 16 residues. The CDR3 here is CASSQYAGGHFNEQFF. The DNA of the CDR3 is TGTGCCAGCAGCCAATATGCGGGGGGGCATTTCAATGAGCAGTTCTTC.

In the case of this clonotype: The junction shows a germline mismatch at one end, possibly a read error. DNA for the CDR3: TGTGCCAGCAACTTAGCCAGGGAGCTCTACGAGCAGTACTTC. Translation: CASNLARELYEQYF. This chain connects TRBV7-2 to TRBJ2-7, with D perhaps assigned TRBD1 or TRBD2 (5 bases each). The germline V gene has CDR1 SGHTA and CDR2 FQGNSA. The CDR3 covers 14 residues.

There are a few counts of this clonotype. V is TRBV12-3 or TRBV12-4 and J is TRBJ2-4, with D maybe TRBD2 (6 bases). The CDR3 is made up of 16 amino acids. V was clipped by 1 base and J by 7 bases, with 17 bases between them. The CDR3: CASSLGSGGAVNIQYF. Here the CDR3 DNA reads TGTGCCAGCAGTTTAGGTTCCGGGGGAGCGGTGAACATTCAGTACTTC.

V gene TRBV4-1 combines with J gene TRBJ2-3; a weak D match, TRBD2 (5 bases). The CDR3 loop spans 15 amino acids. Germline V gene lookup returns CDR1 MGHRA and CDR2 YSYEKL. V dropped 4 bases and J dropped 5 bases, with 16 bases sitting between them. The CDR3 here is CASSLERGPQDTQYF. The CDR3 DNA sequence: TGCGCCAGCAGCCTAGAACGAGGGCCTCAAGATACGCAGTATTTT.

This clonotype was counted only a few times. The chain joins TRBV3-1 to TRBJ2-7; D may be TRBD1 (6 bases). Per the germline V gene, CDR1 is LGHDT and CDR2 is YNNKEL (reference sequence). The CDR3 contains 14 residues. With 3 bases removed from V and 2 bases from J, the gap between germline ends came to 11 bases. CDR3 in amino acids: CASSQSGETYEQYF. CDR3 nucleotide sequence: TGTGCCAGCAGCCAGTCAGGGGAGACCTACGAGCAGTACTTC.

This clonotype was observed a few times. V gene TRBV4-1 combines with J gene TRBJ1-2, with D maybe TRBD1 (5 bases). The CDR3 is made up of 16 amino acids. CDR1 and CDR2 from the germline V gene are MGHRA and YSYEKL. The ends were cut back, 4 bases at V and 2 bases at J, with 17 bases in the middle. CDR3 residues: CASSLTVQGTNYGYTF. DNA of the CDR3: TGCGCCAGCAGCCTTACGGTGCAGGGAACAAACTATGGCTACACCTTC.

This clonotype was seen a few times. The chain employs TRBV29-1 and TRBJ2-7; 8 positions agree with TRBD1. CDR3 length equals 13 residues. V lost 7 bases and J lost 2; bases outside the gene matches: 7. The germline gives CDR1 SQVTM, CDR2 ANQGSEA. CDR3 residues: CSAGQGLPYEQYF. The DNA for the CDR3 is TGCAGCGCTGGACAGGGTCTTCCCTACGAGCAGTACTTC.

CDR3 nucleotides: TGCAGTGCTAGAGAACTAGCGGGAGGAGCTCGCCACGAGCAGTACTTC. This translates into CSARELAGGARHEQYF. The chain is built from TRBV20-1 and TRBJ2-7, with TRBD2 matching over 12 bases. Germline CDR1 is DFQATT and CDR2 is SNEGSKA (reference sequence). Trimming removed 0 bases from V and 5 bases from J; junction bases left unmatched: 8. The CDR3 contains 16 residues.

This clonotype has only a few counts. The chain has TRBV29-1 and TRBJ2-5, with 11 bases identical to TRBD2. The trim removed 8 bases at V and 2 bases at J, leaving 4 bases unmatched. Germline CDR1 reads SQVTM; CDR2 reads ANQGSEA. This CDR3 is built from 13 residues. In DNA, the CDR3 is TGCAGCACTAGCGGGGGAGGGCAAGAGACCCAGTACTTC. Translated, it gives CSTSGGGQETQYF.